This T cell receptor beta chain emerged from a study of blood T cells in healthy people across ages. Regarding the study as a whole: Roughly linearly, TCR beta diversity per million T cells fell as age increased. The CMV status of each donor remained undetermined, and this could have confounded shifts in expanded clonotypes.

V lost 5 bases to trimming and J lost 6 bases, with 16 bases between them. There are 13 residues in the CDR3. Per germline, CDR1 DFQATT and CDR2 SNEGSKA (reference sequence). This clonotype has at least ten counts. Its antigen is not identified. A second PCR, run for roughly 7 to 12 cycles, used a sample-barcoded 5' primer plus a J-beta primer mix. Using its own MiXCR run on the 5' RACE reads, TCRdb lists one record per CDR3 protein. The profile shows 550,000 to 800,000 distinct CDR3 sequences, roughly 32% of them singletons. Roughly 9.8 milliliters of peripheral blood were drawn from each donor. This rearrangement joins TRBV20-1 to TRBJ1-1; possible D gene TRBD1, 6 bases. Sequencing input: blood. The clonotype originates from a woman of 80 years or more in good health. CDR3 nucleotide sequence: TGCAGTGCTCCAACAGGGAATAACGCTGAAGCTTTCTTT. Residues: CSAPTGNNAEAFF.